The 3 T cell receptor beta chains given below trace back to one sample, sequenced in a study of T cell responses to AZD1222 COVID-19 vaccine (dated by TCRdb to about 2021). The time point label on this specimen signifies: about 28 days (+/-7) after the second vaccine dose. Libraries were made using the immunoSEQ multiplex PCR assay. This immuneACCESS table, as held by TCRdb, lists in-frame sequences with V and J called but not all clones. Of the missing ones, under half trace to an unresolved V gene in checked studies; the others have no known cause. The sample table contains 85,000 or so clones; only one count was recorded for about 89% of them. Jointly, the top ten make up under 14% of the sample. Specimen: peripheral blood, collected 28 days after the second AZD1222 dose. Receptors were obtained from an adult who received the AZD1222 COVID-19 vaccine.

The chain combines TRBV25-1 with TRBJ2-1; TRBD1 matches 11 bases. This CDR3 region has 12 residues. Germline assignment: CDR1 MGHDK and CDR2 SYGVNS. Trimming cost V 10 bases and J 6 bases; bases outside gene matches: 2. The CDR3 region is CAIGTGGNEQFF. The CDR3 region has the DNA TGTGCCATTGGGACAGGGGGCAATGAGCAGTTCTTC.

The genes are TRBV28 and TRBJ1-5; D is perhaps TRBD1 (6 bases). Trimming cost V 2 bases and J 0 bases, with 8 bases left between them. There are 15 residues in the CDR3. CDR1 is MDHEN, CDR2 SYDVKM, per germline. CDR3 sequence (DNA): TGTGCCAGCAGTTTAGGAGGGGGTAGCAATCAGCCCCAGCATTTT. Protein: CASSLGGGSNQPQHF. The full variable domain, its missing parts supplied by reference TRBV28 and TRBJ1-5, is DVKVTQSSRYLVKRTGEKVFLECVQDMDHENMFWYRQDPGLGLRLIYFSYDVKMKEKGDIPEGYSVSREKKERFSLILESASTNQTSMYLCASSLGGGSNQPQHFGDGTRLSIL.

The chain employs TRBV5-5 and TRBJ1-1; tentatively, D is TRBD1 (6 bases). Trimming removed 1 base from V and 0 bases from J, with 16 bases in between. This CDR3 is 17 amino acids long. Germline assignment: CDR1 SGHKS and CDR2 YYEKEE (reference sequence). In DNA, the CDR3 is TGTGCCAGCAGCTTGACCCGGGACATATATATGAACACTGAAGCTTTCTTT. Its translation is CASSLTRDIYMNTEAFF.